The clone carrying this T cell receptor beta chain was observed many times. Its antigen remains unknown. TCR alpha and TCR beta cDNA libraries carrying sample barcodes and UMIs were produced by 5'RACE using constant-segment primers. Via MiXCR, TCRdb re-called the 5' RACE reads, giving one row per CDR3 protein. This table has under 200,000 distinct CDR3 sequences, around 10% appearing once. These data are taken from a study of T-cell memory formation after mild COVID-19. General observations from the study: The authors left the SARS-CoV-2 specificity of second-wave clones peaking on day 37 unconfirmed.

This CDR3 comprises 13 residues. V lost 1 base and J 2 bases, leaving 5 bases between the germline ends. The chain is built from TRBV12-3 or TRBV12-4 and TRBJ2-5; D is perhaps TRBD2 (5 bases). The source of this sequence is a man aged 18 to 29 who had mild COVID-19 (a few samples of this study predate the infection). Cell type and time point are not known. The material sequenced was PBMCs or a T cell subset sorted from them (not recorded which). CDR3 amino acids: CASSLGEQETQYF. In nucleotides, the CDR3 is TGTGCCAGCAGTTTAGGGGAGCAAGAGACCCAGTACTTC.